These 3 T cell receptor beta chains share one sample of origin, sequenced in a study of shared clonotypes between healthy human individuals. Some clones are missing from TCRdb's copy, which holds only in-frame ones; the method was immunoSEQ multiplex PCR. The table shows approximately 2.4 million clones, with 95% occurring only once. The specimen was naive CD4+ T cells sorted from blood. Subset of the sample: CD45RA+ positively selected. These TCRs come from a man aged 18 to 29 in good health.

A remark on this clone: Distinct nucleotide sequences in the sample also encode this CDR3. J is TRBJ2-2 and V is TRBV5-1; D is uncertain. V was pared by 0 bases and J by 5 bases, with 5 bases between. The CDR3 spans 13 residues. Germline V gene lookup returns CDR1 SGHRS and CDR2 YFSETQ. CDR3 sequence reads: CASSLVGTGELFF. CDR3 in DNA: TGCGCCAGCAGCTTGGTCGGAACCGGGGAGCTGTTTTTT.

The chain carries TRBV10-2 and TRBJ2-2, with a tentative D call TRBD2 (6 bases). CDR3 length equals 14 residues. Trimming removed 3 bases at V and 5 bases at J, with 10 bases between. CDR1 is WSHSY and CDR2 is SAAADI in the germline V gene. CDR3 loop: CASSDGSRTGELFF. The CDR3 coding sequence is TGCGCCAGCAGTGACGGGAGTAGAACCGGGGAGCTGTTTTTT.

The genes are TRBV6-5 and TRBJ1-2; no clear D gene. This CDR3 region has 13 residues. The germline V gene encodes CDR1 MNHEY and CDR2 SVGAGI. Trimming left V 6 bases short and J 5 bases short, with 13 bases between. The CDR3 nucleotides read TGTGCCAGCAGACGACTCGAAGGGTATGGCTACACCTTC. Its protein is CASRRLEGYGYTF.